The clone carrying this T cell receptor (beta chain) was counted once. This sample is drawn from a study of blood T cell repertoires in COVID-19. The overall study: Sites across the United States, Italy and Spain contributed samples from acute and convalescent COVID-19. PBMCs, B-cell-depleted T cells, or T cells provided the cDNA or gDNA that made up the material.

The CDR3 covers 14 residues. The V gene end was trimmed by 4 bases and the J gene end by 9 bases; junction bases not matched to a gene: 8. Germline V CDR1 and CDR2: MNHEY, SVGAGI. This table comes from immunoSEQ multiplex PCR, and its TCRdb copy is limited to in-frame clones, with some not included. The data contain around 80,000 clones, about 70% of them singletons. The sequence came from a man aged 50 or older with active or convalescent COVID-19. The V gene is TRBV6-5, the J gene TRBJ2-1; 8 bases are a match to TRBD2. The sample consisted of peripheral blood. The CDR3 region is CASSSGLGGGEQFF. DNA of the CDR3: TGTGCCAGCAGTTCGGGACTAGGGGGAGGTGAGCAGTTCTTC.